These T cell receptor beta chains were read from a single sample in a study of cytomegalovirus exposure and HLA in healthy donors. The protocol was immunoSEQ multiplex PCR, while the TCRdb copy is restricted to in-frame clones and leaves out a portion. The sample yields 160,000 or so clones, 70% to 90% seen once. Sequenced: PBMCs. The source of these receptors is a young woman in good health and CMV-seronegative. Each CDR3 is given with its conserved first and last residue. Clone size, where shown, is once, few, many, or a class for clones that have expanded.

V gene	clone size	J gene	CDR3 protein
TRBV5-1	.	TRBJ2-5	CASSWLAGGGETQYF
TRBV4-1	.	TRBJ2-7	CASSPQGASGPRSGYEQYF
TRBV28	.	TRBJ2-7	CANARDSFYEQYF
TRBV5-3	.	.	CARSLVGPGGEQYF
TRBV10-1	.	TRBJ2-7	CASSANSQGRNYEQYF
TRBV27	.	TRBJ1-2	CASSLQRQGSYTF
TRBV30	few	TRBJ1-4	CAWRRQGGEKLFF
TRBV2	.	TRBJ1-2	CASLSLTGQGASNYGYTF
TRBV7-8	.	TRBJ1-4	CASGGRLGEKLFF
TRBV19	.	TRBJ2-7	CASSPPPGTGAAYEQYF
TRBV2	once	TRBJ1-3	CASRGNPSGNTIYF
TRBV19	.	TRBJ1-2	CASSIPRTGGNGYTF
TRBV5-5	.	TRBJ1-1	CASSLERPGNTEAFF
TRBV11-2	.	TRBJ2-2	CASSLDVTTGELFF
TRBV2	once	TRBJ2-2	CASKADFLSYTGELFF
TRBV6-5	once	TRBJ2-1	CASTRASGGADEQFF
TRBV9	.	TRBJ2-6	CASSVVGEANVLTF
TRBV11-2	.	TRBJ2-3	CASSPNPADTQYF
TRBV6-5	.	TRBJ2-1	CASSLRLNNEQFF
TRBV5-6	.	TRBJ1-5	CASSWGQGDQPQHF
TRBV4-2	.	TRBJ1-3	CASSQDIGNGAGNTIYF
TRBV30	.	TRBJ2-6	CAGRAVGIATSGANVLTF
TRBV18	.	TRBJ2-7	CASSRGTSAYYEQYF
TRBV7-9	.	TRBJ2-3	CASSPSGNTDTQYF
TRBV28	.	TRBJ1-1	CASGTSNTEAFF
TRBV5-4	.	TRBJ2-2	CASSWGQGTGELFF
TRBV7-9	.	TRBJ1-1	CSSSRHTGEAFF
TRBV11-2	.	TRBJ1-1	CASSRAWEGPHTEAFF
TRBV30	.	TRBJ1-6	CAYHTLVNSPLHF
TRBV5-1	.	TRBJ2-1	CASSTTSGEYNEQFF
TRBV28	.	TRBJ1-5	CASSFGSFNQPQHF
TRBV7-9	.	TRBJ2-1	CASSFPGLAGLEQFF
TRBV27	.	.	CASSLLPGQGREQYF